The rows below give T cell receptor beta chains drawn from one sample of a study of response to subunit inactivated influenza vaccine. Each CDR3 protein is one row after TCRdb ran MiXCR on the RT-PCR reads. This table has approximately 500,000 distinct CDR3 sequences, around 13% appearing once. Sequencing used PBMCs from blood, obtained 40 to 50 days after vaccination. These receptors all stem from a middle-aged man who received an inactivated influenza vaccine. CDR3s include the opening cysteine and the closing phenylalanine or tryptophan. The D gene is left open where the match is weak. Size tells how often a clone was seen (once, few, many) or the class of an expanded clone, and some rows leave it out.

.	.	TRBV27	TRBJ2-1	TGTGCCACCTCCTGGGGTGGCGGGGCTAACTCCTACAATGAGCAGTTCTTC	CATSWGGGANSYNEQFF
TRBD2	.	TRBV6-1	TRBJ2-7	TGTGCCAGCAACTTAGGACTAGGAAGCGAGCAGTACTTC	CASNLGLGSEQYF
TRBD2	.	TRBV12-3/TRBV12-4	TRBJ2-7	TGTGCCAGCAGTTGGGGACTAGCGGGAGCCTACGAGCAGTACTTC	CASSWGLAGAYEQYF
.	many	TRBV5-1	TRBJ2-1	TGCGCCAGCAGCTTGACCGGGGAGCAGTTCTTC	CASSLTGEQFF
TRBD1	few	TRBV20-1	TRBJ1-6	TGCAGTGCCGCCAGACCGGGACAGTTTAATTCACCCCTCCACTTT	CSAARPGQFNSPLHF
TRBD2	.	TRBV7-8	TRBJ2-5	TGTGCCAGCAGAGCGGGACTAGCGGGAGGATACAGCCAAGAGACCCAGTACTTC	CASRAGLAGGYSQETQYF
TRBD2	few	TRBV18	TRBJ2-7	TGTGCCAGCTCACTACGCCGGGGGGGTGAGAACGAGCAGTACTTC	CASSLRRGGENEQYF
.	.	TRBV6-2/TRBV6-3	TRBJ1-2	TGTGCCAGCAGTTCCGACGGTAGCGGCTACACCTTC	CASSSDGSGYTF
.	few	TRBV12-3/TRBV12-4	TRBJ1-5	TGTGCCAGCAGCCAGACCCCTAGCAATCAGCCCCAGCATTTT	CASSQTPSNQPQHF
TRBD2	few	TRBV5-1	TRBJ2-3	TGCGCCAGCAGCCCTAGCGGGGGCCGGCAAGATACGCAGTATTTT	CASSPSGGRQDTQYF
.	few	TRBV6-2/TRBV6-3	TRBJ2-5	TGTGCCAGCAGCCGGATTTCATTGGAGACCCAGTACTTC	CASSRISLETQYF
TRBD1	many	TRBV20-1	TRBJ2-7	TGCAGTGCCGAAACAGGGGCCGCCTACGAGCAGTACTTC	CSAETGAAYEQYF
.	many	TRBV5-1	TRBJ2-7	TGCGCCACCCGACTAGACACAGCAACCTACGAGCAGTACTTC	CATRLDTATYEQYF
.	.	TRBV28	TRBJ2-1	TGTGCCAGCAGTTTATATGGCAGGGCGGCCTACAATGAGCAGTTCTTC	CASSLYGRAAYNEQFF
.	many	TRBV20-1	TRBJ1-5	TGCAGTGCTAGTGATGGAACGGGTCAGCCCCAGCATTTT	CSASDGTGQPQHF
TRBD2	once	TRBV28	TRBJ2-7	TGTGCCAGCAGTTCCGTCCCGGGACTAGCGGGGGCCTACGAGCAGTACTTC	CASSSVPGLAGAYEQYF
TRBD1	.	TRBV14	TRBJ2-2	TGTGCCAGCAGCAGGACAGGGCTACGAAGCGGGGAGCTGTTTTTT	CASSRTGLRSGELFF
.	few	TRBV12-3/TRBV12-4	TRBJ2-1	TGTGCCAGCAGTTTACAGGGGAGCATGCTCTACAATGAGCAGTTCTTC	CASSLQGSMLYNEQFF
.	many	TRBV12-3/TRBV12-4	TRBJ1-1	TGTGCCAGCAGTTATGGGGGGATTACTGAAGCTTTCTTT	CASSYGGITEAFF
.	few	TRBV20-1	TRBJ1-5	TGCAGTGCTAGAGTAGGTGTCCGTCAGCCCCAGCATTTT	CSARVGVRQPQHF
TRBD2	many	TRBV20-1	TRBJ2-7	TGCAGTGCTAGGGCCTCGGGACTAGCGAGCGAGCAGTACTTC	CSARASGLASEQYF
.	few	TRBV7-9	TRBJ2-5	TGTGCCAGCAGCTCAGAGACCCAGTACTTC	CASSSETQYF